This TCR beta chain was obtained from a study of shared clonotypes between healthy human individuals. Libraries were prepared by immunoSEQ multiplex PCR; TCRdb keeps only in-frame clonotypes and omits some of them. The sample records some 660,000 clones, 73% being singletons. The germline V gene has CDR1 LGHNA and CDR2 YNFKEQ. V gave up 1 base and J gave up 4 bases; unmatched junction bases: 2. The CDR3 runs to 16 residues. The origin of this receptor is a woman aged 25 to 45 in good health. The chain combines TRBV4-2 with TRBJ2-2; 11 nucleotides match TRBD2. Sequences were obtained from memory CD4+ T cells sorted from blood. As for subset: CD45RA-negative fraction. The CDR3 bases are TGTGCCAGCAGCCAAGTGCTAGCGGGAGGCACCGGGGAGCTGTTTTTT. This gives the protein CASSQVLAGGTGELFF.